This T cell receptor beta chain came from a study of Graves' ophthalmopathy and Graves' hyperthyroidism. Amplification of TCR beta CDR3 regions used RNA transcripts. HTBI-primed first-round RT-PCR preceded second-round multiplex PCR. TCRdb analysed the multiplex PCR reads with MiXCR anew, one entry per CDR3 protein. The data show 500,000 to 600,000 distinct CDR3 sequences, approximately 37% seen once. Between the trimmed V and J ends, which lost 4 bases and 5 bases, there was a span of 8 bases. Germline CDR1 and CDR2: LGHDT and YNNKEL (reference sequence). The CDR3 length is 13 residues. The receptor comes from an adult man with Graves' hyperthyroidism. The chain has TRBV3-1 and TRBJ2-2; D call uncertain. What was sequenced was peripheral blood or thyroid tissue (not recorded which). The CDR3 sequence: CASSPRWTGELFF. The CDR3 nucleotides read TGTGCCAGCAGCCCTAGATGGACCGGGGAGCTGTTTTTT.